A single sample gave rise to the 2 T cell receptor beta chains below, sequenced in a study of technical replicates of blood from a handful of donors. Assay: immunoSEQ multiplex PCR; the TCRdb copy retains only in-frame clones and omits some. The sample gives about 100,000 clones, approximately 96% of which show up once; roughly 0.22% is in the top ten. The sample consisted of T cells isolated from PBMCs. These receptors came from a human donor in good health.

J is TRBJ2-3 and V is TRBV2, with 10 nucleotides matching TRBD1. Germline V gene sequence: CDR1 SNHLY, CDR2 FYNNEI. V lost 3 bases to trimming and J lost 1 base; unmatched junction nucleotides: 13. The length of the CDR3 is 19 residues. The CDR3: CASSEGQGPLSAGTDTQYF. The CDR3 nucleotides read TGTGCCAGCAGTGAGGGACAGGGGCCCCTTAGCGCTGGCACAGATACGCAGTATTTT.

V gene TRBV5-1 combines with J gene TRBJ2-3; the match to TRBD2 covers 9 bases. V shed 0 bases and J 0 bases; nucleotides not matched to a gene: 2. Germline V CDR1 and CDR2: SGHRS, YFSETQ. The CDR3 has 16 amino acids. CDR3 DNA: TGCGCCAGCAGCTTGGGACTAGCGGAAAGCACAGATACGCAGTATTTT. Protein sequence: CASSLGLAESTDTQYF.